The 20 T cell receptor beta chains listed next were all sequenced from one sample in a study of cytomegalovirus exposure and HLA in healthy donors. A multiplex PCR was run with 60 Vbeta primers and 13 Jbeta primers. The repertoire was sequenced with immunoSEQ multiplex PCR; TCRdb's copy has only in-frame clones and lacks some. The table lists over 90,000 clones. What was sequenced was PBMCs. The receptor set was obtained from a man in his forties in good health and CMV-seronegative.

The rearrangement joins TRBV2 to TRBJ1-3; perhaps TRBD1 as D (6 bases). Germline CDR1 SNHLY, CDR2 FYNNEI. Trimming left V 8 bases short and J 5 bases short, with 10 bases between. CDR3 size: 12 residues. CDR3 in DNA: TGTGCCAGCCGAGGGGGTAGAAACACCATATATTTT. This codes for CASRGGRNTIYF.

V usage is TRBV11-2 and J usage is TRBJ2-2, with D maybe TRBD2 (7 bases). V was pared by 3 bases and J by 7 bases, with 12 bases between. CDR1 SGHAT and CDR2 FQNNGV come from the germline V gene. The CDR3 sequence is 14 residues long. The CDR3 region is CASSFAGASGELFF. Written as DNA, the CDR3 is TGTGCCAGCAGCTTTGCGGGGGCCAGCGGGGAGCTGTTTTTT.

As DNA, the CDR3 is TGCGCCAGCAGTTCTAGGGGGCACAATGAGCAGTTCTTC. It yields the protein CASSSRGHNEQFF. This chain uses TRBV10-1 with TRBJ2-1; the match to TRBD1 covers 7 bases. In germline, CDR1 is WNHNN, CDR2 SYGVQD (reference sequence). The CDR3 is 13 amino acids. The J segment lost 5 bases and the V segment lost 5 bases, leaving 3 bases of the junction unmatched.

Written as DNA, the CDR3 is TGTGCCAGCAGTTTAGGGTGGAGAGACTATGGCTACACCTTC. Translation gives CASSLGWRDYGYTF. The chain combines TRBV27 with TRBJ1-2; D is undetermined. V was cut by 2 bases and J by 3 bases, with 10 bases left in between. The CDR3 totals 14 residues. The germline V gene has CDR1 MNHEY and CDR2 SMNVEV (reference sequence).

V usage is TRBV19 and J usage is TRBJ2-7, with 7 bases that match TRBD2. The CDR3 is 15 residues long. The trim removed 8 bases at V and 6 bases at J, leaving 16 bases unmatched. Germline lookup yields CDR1 LNHDA and CDR2 SQIVND (reference sequence). The CDR3 DNA is TGTGCCAGTCAGCGGGGAGCGGGCAGGACCGGCGAGCAGTACTTC. This gives the protein CASQRGAGRTGEQYF.

V is TRBV7-9 and J is TRBJ2-1; weak D call: TRBD2 (5 bases). Trimming stripped 2 bases from V and 6 bases from J, with 14 bases between. This CDR3 region has 15 residues. CDR1 and CDR2 (germline): SEHNR, FQNEAQ (reference sequence). CDR3: CASSLTQTRSNEQFF. DNA of the CDR3: TGTGCCAGCAGCTTAACCCAAACTAGGTCCAATGAGCAGTTCTTC.

The chain has TRBV7-2 and TRBJ1-4, with D uncertain. The CDR3 has 13 amino acids. Germline values: CDR1 SGHTA, CDR2 FQGNSA. V lost 6 bases to trimming and J lost 8 bases, with 13 bases between them. The CDR3 reads CASRSYTQEKLFF. In DNA, the CDR3 is TGTGCCAGCAGATCTTACACCCAAGAAAAACTGTTTTTT.

The chain couples TRBV27 to TRBJ2-1, with 11 bases aligning to TRBD1. Germline CDR1 is MNHEY and CDR2 is SMNVEV (reference sequence). The CDR3 sequence is 16 residues long. Losses at the gene ends were 7 bases for V and 3 bases for J; bases not matched to a gene: 8. In DNA form, the CDR3 reads TGTGCCAGCACCGGGGGGGGGACAGGGGGCTACAATGAGCAGTTCTTC. This encodes CASTGGGTGGYNEQFF.

V and J are TRBV21-1 and TRBJ1-1. TRBV21-1 is a pseudogene locus. The CDR3 is 17 amino acids. CDR3: CASSKKVGGAVCTEAFF. The CDR3 nucleotides are TGTGCCAGCAGCAAAAAGGTTGGAGGAGCTGTTTGCACTGAAGCTTTCTTT.

The chain carries TRBV6-1 and TRBJ1-6, with a weak D call TRBD1 (6 bases). The V gene's germline CDR1 is MNHNS and CDR2 SASEGT. V shed 6 bases and J shed 8 bases, with 17 bases lying between them. CDR3 size: 15 residues. CDR3 region: CASSPRGGRDSPLHF. CDR3 DNA: TGTGCCAGCAGCCCCCGTGGGGGCCGGGATTCACCCCTCCACTTT.

For the CDR3, the DNA is TGTGCCAGCATGAGGGAGGGCCGGCAAGAGACCCAGTACTTC. This encodes CASMREGRQETQYF. This chain uses TRBV2 with TRBJ2-5; 7 bases match TRBD2. Germline V gene lookup returns CDR1 SNHLY and CDR2 FYNNEI. V lost 7 bases and J lost 2; bases outside the gene matches: 7. The CDR3 length is 14 residues.

The chain is built from TRBV7-2 and TRBJ2-5; a possible D gene is TRBD2 (5 bases). Germline V gene lookup returns CDR1 SGHTA and CDR2 FQGNSA. The V end lost 3 bases, the J end lost 5 bases, and 13 bases lay between the germline ends. CDR3 length equals 14 residues. The CDR3 DNA is TGTGCCAGCAGCTTTGAGGGTCGGCCGGAGACCCAGTACTTC. This sequence encodes CASSFEGRPETQYF.

The chain uses TRBV12-2 and TRBJ1-4. TRBV12-2 is a pseudogene. There are 15 residues in the CDR3. In DNA, the CDR3 is TGTGCAAGTCGCTCCCTAGTGGGTTTGCATGAAAAACTGTTTTTT. Translating it yields CASRSLVGLHEKLFF.

The chain is built from TRBV5-1 and TRBJ2-5; 9 bases match TRBD1. Germline V lookup: CDR1 SGHRS, CDR2 YFSETQ. With 2 bases clipped from V and 5 bases from J, the junction kept 4 bases outside the gene matches. There are 14 residues in the CDR3. CDR3 amino acids: CASSLQGARETQYF. For the CDR3, the DNA is TGCGCCAGCAGCTTACAGGGGGCGCGGGAGACCCAGTACTTC.

The J gene is TRBJ2-5, the V gene TRBV6-1; perhaps TRBD1 as D (6 bases). The germline CDR1 and CDR2 sequences are MNHNS and SASEGT. V lost 6 bases and J 5 bases, leaving 19 bases between the germline ends. The CDR3 consists of 15 residues. CDR3 DNA sequence: TGTGCCAGCAGCAAAGGGGACAAGGCGGGTGAGACCCAGTACTTC. It translates to CASSKGDKAGETQYF.

The rearrangement uses TRBV19 and TRBJ2-3, with D perhaps TRBD2 (6 bases). This CDR3 contains 16 residues. Between the trimmed V and J ends, which lost 5 bases and 5 bases, there was a span of 20 bases. Germline V lookup: CDR1 LNHDA, CDR2 SQIVND (reference sequence). The CDR3 sequence: CASSPLGGADGDTQYF. CDR3 nucleotides: TGTGCCAGTAGTCCCCTCGGGGGAGCCGACGGAGATACGCAGTATTTT.

The chain couples TRBV7-6 to TRBJ1-2; D perhaps matches TRBD1 (6 bases). Germline lookup yields CDR1 SGHVS and CDR2 FNYEAQ. This CDR3 is built from 13 residues. Trimming removed 6 bases from V and 6 bases from J, with 14 bases in between. The CDR3 region is CASSPLAGDGYTF. The CDR3 DNA is TGTGCCAGCAGTCCACTTGCAGGGGATGGCTACACCTTC.

The CDR3 nucleotides are TGTGCCAGTAGTAAGGGACAGGGATACGAGCAGTACTTC. Amino acid sequence: CASSKGQGYEQYF. This chain links TRBV19 with TRBJ2-7, with 9 bases fitting TRBD1. Germline assignment: CDR1 LNHDA and CDR2 SQIVND (reference sequence). V dropped 4 bases and J dropped 4; count of bases not matched to a gene: 2. The CDR3 runs to 13 residues.

The chain couples TRBV30 to TRBJ1-1; D remains ambiguous. The V gene lost 1 base and the J gene lost 6 bases, with 9 bases spanning the gap. Germline assignment: CDR1 GTSNPN and CDR2 SVGIG (reference sequence). This CDR3 is built from 12 residues. CDR3: CAWSDSSAEAFF. The CDR3 DNA follows: TGTGCCTGGAGTGACTCGAGCGCTGAAGCTTTCTTT.

V gene TRBV6-4 combines with J gene TRBJ2-2, with 10 bases fitting TRBD2. The germline V gene encodes CDR1 MRHNA and CDR2 SNTAGT. This CDR3 is built from 17 residues. V gave up 11 bases and J gave up 6 bases; unmatched junction bases: 18. The chain's CDR3 is CAAPGHLLAGYAGELFF. In DNA form, the CDR3 reads TGTGCCGCGCCGGGACACCTACTAGCGGGATACGCCGGGGAGCTGTTTTTT.